Here is one TCR beta chain with its context. Germline-derived CDR1 and CDR2 are SEHNR and FQNEAQ (reference sequence). V was clipped by 2 bases and J by 3 bases; unmatched bases: 3. The CDR3 loop spans 14 amino acids. The data belong to a study of liver allograft versus peripheral blood T cells. Study-wide context: Liver transplant recipients had T cell receptor repertoires compared between transplanted liver and peripheral blood.

A single record per CDR3 protein comes from TCRdb applying MiXCR to the reads. Among some 5,500 distinct CDR3 sequences listed, over 12% were seen once. V and J are TRBV7-9 and TRBJ1-2; TRBD1 matches at 7 bases. The TCR comes from a human patient who had a liver transplant. Some T cells could come from the graft donor. In DNA, the CDR3 is TGTGCCAGCAGCTTACAGGGGGGGTACTATGGCTACACCTTC. Translated: CASSLQGGYYGYTF.